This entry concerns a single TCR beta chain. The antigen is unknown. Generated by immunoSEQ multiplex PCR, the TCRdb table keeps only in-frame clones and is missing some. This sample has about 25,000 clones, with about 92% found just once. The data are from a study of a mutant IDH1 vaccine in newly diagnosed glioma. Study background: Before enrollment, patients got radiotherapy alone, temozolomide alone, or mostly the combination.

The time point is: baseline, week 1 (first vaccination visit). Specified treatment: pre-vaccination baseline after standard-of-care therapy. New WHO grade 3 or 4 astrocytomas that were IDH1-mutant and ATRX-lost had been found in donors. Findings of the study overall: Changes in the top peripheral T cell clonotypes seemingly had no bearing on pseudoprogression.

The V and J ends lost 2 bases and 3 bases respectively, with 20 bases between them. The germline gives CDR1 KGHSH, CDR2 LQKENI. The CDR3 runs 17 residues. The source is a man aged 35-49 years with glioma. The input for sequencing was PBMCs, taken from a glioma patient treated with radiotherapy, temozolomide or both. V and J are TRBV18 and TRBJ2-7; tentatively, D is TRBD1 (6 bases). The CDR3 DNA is TGTGCCAGCTCACCAACAAGTGTAAGACAGGTTGACTACGAGCAGTACTTC. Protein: CASSPTSVRQVDYEQYF.